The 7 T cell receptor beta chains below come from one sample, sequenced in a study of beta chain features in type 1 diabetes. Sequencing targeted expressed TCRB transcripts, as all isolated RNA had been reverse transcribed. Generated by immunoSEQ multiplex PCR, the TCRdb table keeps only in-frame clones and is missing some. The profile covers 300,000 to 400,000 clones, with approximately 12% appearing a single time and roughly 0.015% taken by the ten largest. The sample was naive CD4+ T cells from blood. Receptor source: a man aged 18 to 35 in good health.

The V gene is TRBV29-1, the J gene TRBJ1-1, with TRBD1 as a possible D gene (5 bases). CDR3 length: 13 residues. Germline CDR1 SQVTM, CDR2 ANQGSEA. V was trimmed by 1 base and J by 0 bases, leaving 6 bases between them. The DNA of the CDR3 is TGCAGCGTTGAAGGACAGATGAACACTGAAGCTTTCTTT. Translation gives CSVEGQMNTEAFF.

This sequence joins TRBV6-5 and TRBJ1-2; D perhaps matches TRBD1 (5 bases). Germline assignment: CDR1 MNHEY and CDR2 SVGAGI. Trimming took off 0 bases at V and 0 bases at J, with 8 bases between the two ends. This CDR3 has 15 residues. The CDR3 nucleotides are TGTGCCAGCAGTTACTCGAACAGGCCTAACTATGGCTACACCTTC. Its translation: CASSYSNRPNYGYTF.

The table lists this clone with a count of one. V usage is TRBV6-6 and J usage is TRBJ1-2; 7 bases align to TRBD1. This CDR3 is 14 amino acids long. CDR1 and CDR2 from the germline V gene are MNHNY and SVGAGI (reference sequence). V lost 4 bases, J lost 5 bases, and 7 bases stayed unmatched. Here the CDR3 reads CASSWAGTDYGYTF. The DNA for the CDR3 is TGTGCCAGCAGTTGGGCCGGGACAGATTATGGCTACACCTTC.

DNA for the CDR3: TGTGCCAGCAGCCAAGAAGGGAGGAATGAGCAGTTCTTC. It translates to CASSQEGRNEQFF. V usage is TRBV4-2 and J usage is TRBJ2-1; tentative D call: TRBD2 (6 bases). This CDR3 comprises 13 residues. Germline loops: CDR1 LGHNA, CDR2 YNFKEQ. V gave up 0 bases and J gave up 7 bases, with 7 bases separating them.

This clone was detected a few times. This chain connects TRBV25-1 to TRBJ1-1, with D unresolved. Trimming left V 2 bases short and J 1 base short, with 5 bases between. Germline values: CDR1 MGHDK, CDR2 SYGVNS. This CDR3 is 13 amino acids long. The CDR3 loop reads CASSERGNTEAFF. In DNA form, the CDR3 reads TGTGCCAGCAGTGAACGAGGGAACACTGAAGCTTTCTTT.

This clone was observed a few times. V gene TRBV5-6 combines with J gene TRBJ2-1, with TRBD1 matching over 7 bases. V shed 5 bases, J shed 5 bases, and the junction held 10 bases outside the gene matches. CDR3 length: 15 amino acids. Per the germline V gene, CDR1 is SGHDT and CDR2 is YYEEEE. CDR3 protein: CASSTISTGNNEQFF. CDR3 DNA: TGTGCCAGCAGTACCATCTCGACAGGGAACAATGAGCAGTTCTTC.

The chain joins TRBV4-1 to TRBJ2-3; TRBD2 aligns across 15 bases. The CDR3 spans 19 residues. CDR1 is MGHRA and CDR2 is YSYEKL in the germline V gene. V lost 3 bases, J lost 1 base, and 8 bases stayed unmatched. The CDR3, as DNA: TGCGCCAGCAGCCACTCCGGACTAGCGGGAGGGCCTGGCACAGATACGCAGTATTTT. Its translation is CASSHSGLAGGPGTDTQYF.